These 6 T cell receptor beta chains share one sample of origin, sequenced in a study of post-analysis software for immune sequencing data. Findings and limits, study-wide: Patients used five TRBV segments, including TRBV5-6, TRBV5-1 and TRBV20-1, more often than controls.

Unique-molecular-identifier-tagged TCR beta cDNA libraries were used. Via MiXCR, TCRdb re-called the PCR reads, giving one row per CDR3 protein. The sample lists around 500,000 distinct CDR3 sequences, 34% occurring once. Their cognate antigens are unknown. Sequencing used blood. These receptors were collected from a girl aged 2-17 years with multiple sclerosis.

The gene calls are TRBV6-5 and TRBJ1-1; 11 bases fit TRBD1. With 5 bases clipped from V and 5 bases from J, the junction kept 7 bases outside the gene matches. Per germline, CDR1 MNHEY and CDR2 SVGAGI. The CDR3 sequence is 15 residues long. CDR3 residues: CASSRGQGAGTEAFF. The CDR3 coding sequence is TGTGCCAGCAGTCGCGGACAGGGGGCGGGGACTGAAGCTTTCTTT.

This rearrangement joins TRBV15 to TRBJ1-2, with 7 bases aligning to TRBD1. With 8 bases clipped from V and 7 bases from J, the junction kept 19 bases outside the gene matches. Germline loops: CDR1 LNHNV, CDR2 YYDKDF (reference sequence). The CDR3 is made up of 16 amino acids. Here the CDR3 DNA reads TGTGCCACCCAAAGTGGGGGTCGGACAGGAATAAGTGGCTACACCTTC. It codes for CATQSGGRTGISGYTF.

This clonotype was picked up a small number of times. The chain is built from TRBV3-1 and TRBJ1-1; 7 bases are a match to TRBD1. Germline V CDR1 and CDR2: LGHDT, YNNKEL (reference sequence). V lost 1 base, J lost 5 bases, and 4 bases stayed unmatched. The CDR3 consists of 14 residues. In DNA, the CDR3 is TGTGCCAGCAGCCAAGTAACAGGGGTAACTGAAGCTTTCTTT. This sequence encodes CASSQVTGVTEAFF.

Note on this clonotype: A read error may be the cause here, since a much bigger clone is one base away. This sequence joins TRBV20-1 and TRBJ2-1; TRBD2 agrees at 9 bases. The germline CDR1 and CDR2 sequences are DFQATT and SNEGSKA (reference sequence). This CDR3 is built from 14 residues. CDR3 in amino acids: CSALGLANYDEQFF. In DNA form, the CDR3 reads TGCAGTGCTTTAGGACTAGCGAACTACGATGAGCAGTTCTTC.

At least ten counts were recorded for this clonotype. The chain carries TRBV10-3 and TRBJ2-3; D unresolved. Trimming cost V 0 bases and J 9 bases, with 10 bases left between them. This CDR3 spans 13 amino acids. Germline V lookup: CDR1 ENHRY, CDR2 SYGVKD. The CDR3 sequence is CAISESRDSTQYF. The CDR3 coding sequence is TGTGCCATCAGTGAGTCGAGAGACTCAACGCAGTATTTT.

This clonotype appeared a few times. The chain is built from TRBV6-1 and TRBJ2-3, with TRBD2 matching over 12 bases. The CDR3 runs 15 residues. The V segment lost 4 bases and the J segment 4 bases; nucleotides outside the gene matches: 3. Germline V gene lookup returns CDR1 MNHNS and CDR2 SASEGT. The CDR3 nucleotides are TGTGCCAGCAGTGTGACTAGCGGGGGCGCAGATACGCAGTATTTT. This encodes CASSVTSGGADTQYF.